Listed below are T cell receptor beta chains from one sample, sequenced in a study of blood T cell repertoires in COVID-19. The repertoire was sequenced with immunoSEQ multiplex PCR; TCRdb's copy has only in-frame clones and lacks some. The sample holds about 160,000 clones; over 80% are singletons and the top ten take over 3.5%. Sequencing used peripheral blood. These receptors all come from a woman aged 60-75 years who had recovered from COVID-19. Each CDR3 is given with its conserved first and last residue. The D gene is left open where the match is weak. Rows give clone size only sometimes, using once, few, many, or a class for an expanded clone.

j_gene: TRBJ1-5
v_gene: TRBV4-2
abundance: -
d_gene: TRBD1
CDR3aa: CASSLTPGQGTNQPQHF
CDR3nt: TGTGCCAGCAGCCTGACCCCGGGACAGGGGACGAATCAGCCCCAGCATTTT

j_gene: TRBJ2-7
v_gene: TRBV19
abundance: once
d_gene: -
CDR3aa: CASNPGQNFGEQYF
CDR3nt: TGTGCCAGCAACCCGGGACAAAACTTCGGCGAGCAGTACTTC

j_gene: TRBJ1-1
v_gene: TRBV5-4
abundance: -
d_gene: -
CDR3aa: CASSLFLSNTEAFF
CDR3nt: TGTGCCAGCAGCTTGTTTCTATCGAACACTGAAGCTTTCTTT

j_gene: TRBJ2-3
v_gene: TRBV2
abundance: medium-sized
d_gene: -
CDR3aa: CASSDGTSDTQYF
CDR3nt: TGTGCCAGCAGCGACGGGACATCAGATACGCAGTATTTT

j_gene: TRBJ2-1
v_gene: TRBV18
abundance: -
d_gene: -
CDR3aa: CASSPALRGSYNEQFF
CDR3nt: TGTGCCAGCTCACCAGCTCTTCGCGGGTCCTACAATGAGCAGTTCTTC

j_gene: TRBJ2-7
v_gene: TRBV5-4
abundance: once
d_gene: TRBD1
CDR3aa: CASSILDREHYEQYF
CDR3nt: TGTGCCAGCAGCATACTGGACAGGGAACACTACGAGCAGTACTTC

j_gene: TRBJ2-7
v_gene: TRBV9
abundance: once
d_gene: -
CDR3aa: CASSVSPGTNYEQYF
CDR3nt: TGTGCCAGCAGCGTCTCCCCTGGGACAAACTACGAGCAGTACTTC

j_gene: TRBJ2-5
v_gene: TRBV7-6
abundance: once
d_gene: -
CDR3aa: CASSLGQYQETQYF
CDR3nt: TGTGCCAGCAGCTTAGGGCAGTACCAAGAGACCCAGTACTTC

j_gene: TRBJ1-5
v_gene: TRBV11-1
abundance: -
d_gene: -
CDR3aa: CASSLNRNQPQHF
CDR3nt: TGTGCCAGCAGCTTAAATCGGAATCAGCCCCAGCATTTT

j_gene: TRBJ1-1
v_gene: TRBV3-1/TRBV3-2
abundance: -
d_gene: -
CDR3aa: CASSQDQGSGSEAFF
CDR3nt: TGTGCCAGCAGCCAAGATCAGGGTAGTGGTTCTGAAGCTTTCTTT

j_gene: TRBJ2-7
v_gene: TRBV2
abundance: -
d_gene: -
CDR3aa: CASSGVQEQYF
CDR3nt: TGTGCCAGCAGCGGGGTTCAGGAGCAGTACTTC

j_gene: TRBJ1-6
v_gene: TRBV5-6
abundance: -
d_gene: -
CDR3aa: CASSLGHITNSPLHF
CDR3nt: TGTGCCAGCAGTCTGGGGCACATAACAAATTCACCCCTCCACTTT

j_gene: TRBJ1-1
v_gene: TRBV18
abundance: once
d_gene: -
CDR3aa: CASSPPSTRNTEAFF
CDR3nt: TGTGCCAGCTCACCACCCTCGACACGGAACACTGAAGCTTTCTTT

j_gene: TRBJ1-2
v_gene: TRBV24-1
abundance: -
d_gene: -
CDR3aa: CATSDSSNYGYTF
CDR3nt: TGTGCCACCAGTGACTCGAGTAACTATGGCTACACCTTC

j_gene: TRBJ2-3
v_gene: TRBV5-1
abundance: -
d_gene: TRBD2
CDR3aa: CASSLASSGGADTQYF
CDR3nt: TGCGCCAGCAGCTTGGCGAGTAGCGGGGGCGCAGATACGCAGTATTTT

j_gene: TRBJ2-2
v_gene: TRBV11-2
abundance: -
d_gene: TRBD2
CDR3aa: CASSSKLAGNTGELFF
CDR3nt: TGTGCCAGCAGCTCGAAGCTAGCGGGGAACACCGGGGAGCTGTTTTTT

j_gene: TRBJ1-2
v_gene: TRBV10-2
abundance: -
d_gene: -
CDR3aa: CASSDQGGVEGYTF
CDR3nt: TGCGCCAGCAGTGATCAGGGAGGAGTAGAAGGCTACACCTTC

j_gene: TRBJ1-2
v_gene: TRBV28
abundance: -
d_gene: TRBD1
CDR3aa: CASSLGGGAGYGYTF
CDR3nt: TGTGCCAGCAGTTTAGGAGGGGGCGCCGGCTATGGCTACACCTTC

j_gene: TRBJ2-5
v_gene: TRBV6-1
abundance: -
d_gene: TRBD1
CDR3aa: CASSEGTGYTETQYF
CDR3nt: TGTGCCAGCAGTGAAGGGACAGGGTATACGGAGACCCAGTACTTC

j_gene: TRBJ1-2
v_gene: TRBV28
abundance: -
d_gene: TRBD1
CDR3aa: CASRGSGTGSGYTF
CDR3nt: TGTGCCAGCAGGGGCTCCGGGACAGGGAGTGGCTACACCTTC

j_gene: TRBJ2-7
v_gene: TRBV4-3
abundance: once
d_gene: TRBD2
CDR3aa: CASSPDGAGARYEQYF
CDR3nt: TGCGCCAGCAGCCCAGACGGAGCGGGGGCCAGATACGAGCAGTACTTC

j_gene: TRBJ1-2
v_gene: TRBV7-9
abundance: -
d_gene: -
CDR3aa: CASSHGQRYGYTF
CDR3nt: TGTGCCAGCAGCCACGGACAGCGCTATGGCTACACCTTC

j_gene: TRBJ1-4
v_gene: TRBV27
abundance: -
d_gene: TRBD1
CDR3aa: CASSPLGTGIEKLFF
CDR3nt: TGTGCCAGCAGTCCATTAGGGACAGGGATCGAAAAACTGTTTTTT

j_gene: TRBJ2-7
v_gene: TRBV28
abundance: once
d_gene: TRBD2
CDR3aa: CASSPPASGLASVEQYF
CDR3nt: TGTGCCAGCAGCCCCCCCGCCTCAGGACTAGCGTCCGTCGAGCAGTACTTC

j_gene: TRBJ2-3
v_gene: TRBV3-1/TRBV3-2
abundance: -
d_gene: -
CDR3aa: CASTKYPGDTQYF
CDR3nt: TGTGCCAGCACCAAATACCCCGGTGATACGCAGTATTTT

j_gene: TRBJ1-5
v_gene: TRBV5-1
abundance: -
d_gene: -
CDR3aa: CASSLDRAFQPQHF
CDR3nt: TGCGCCAGCAGCTTGGACAGGGCATTTCAGCCCCAGCATTTT

j_gene: TRBJ2-3
v_gene: TRBV5-4
abundance: -
d_gene: -
CDR3aa: CASSSGGAGADTQYF
CDR3nt: TGTGCCAGCAGCTCGGGCGGGGCGGGCGCAGATACGCAGTATTTT

j_gene: TRBJ2-7
v_gene: TRBV7-8
abundance: -
d_gene: TRBD2
CDR3aa: CASSLAPGLADYEQYF
CDR3nt: TGTGCCAGCAGCTTAGCGCCGGGACTAGCGGACTACGAGCAGTACTTC

j_gene: TRBJ2-5
v_gene: TRBV2
abundance: -
d_gene: TRBD1
CDR3aa: CASSESRGQETQYF
CDR3nt: TGTGCCAGCAGTGAGAGCAGGGGGCAAGAGACCCAGTACTTC